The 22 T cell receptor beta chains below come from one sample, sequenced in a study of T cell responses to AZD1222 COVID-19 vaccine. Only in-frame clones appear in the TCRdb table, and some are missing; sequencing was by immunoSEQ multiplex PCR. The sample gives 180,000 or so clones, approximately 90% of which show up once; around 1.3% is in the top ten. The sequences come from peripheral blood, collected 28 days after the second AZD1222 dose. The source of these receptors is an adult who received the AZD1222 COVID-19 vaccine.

CDR3 nucleotide sequence: TGTGCCAGCAGAACAACAAATGACGGCAGCTCCTACAATGAGCAGTTCTTC. Its translation is CASRTTNDGSSYNEQFF. The chain carries TRBV7-9 and TRBJ2-1, with D uncertain. The CDR3 totals 17 residues. The ends were cut back, 6 bases at V and 0 bases at J, with 18 bases in the middle. CDR1 and CDR2 (germline): SEHNR, FQNEAQ (reference sequence).

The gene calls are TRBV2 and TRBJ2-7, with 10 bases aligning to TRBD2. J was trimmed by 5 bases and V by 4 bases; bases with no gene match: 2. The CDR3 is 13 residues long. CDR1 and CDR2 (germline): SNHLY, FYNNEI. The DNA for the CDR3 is TGTGCCAGCAGTGCAAGCGGGAGGGACGAGCAGTACTTC. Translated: CASSASGRDEQYF.

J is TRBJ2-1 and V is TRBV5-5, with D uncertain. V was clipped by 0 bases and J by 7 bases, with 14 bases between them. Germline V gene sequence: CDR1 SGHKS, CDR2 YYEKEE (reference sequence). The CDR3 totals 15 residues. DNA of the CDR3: TGTGCCAGCAGCTTGGAGGGTGGGATGTTTAATGAGCAGTTCTTC. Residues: CASSLEGGMFNEQFF.

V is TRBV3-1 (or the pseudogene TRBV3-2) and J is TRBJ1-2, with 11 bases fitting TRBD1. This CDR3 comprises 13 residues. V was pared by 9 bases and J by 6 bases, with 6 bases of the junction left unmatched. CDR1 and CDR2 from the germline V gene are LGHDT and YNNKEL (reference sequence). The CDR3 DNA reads TGTGCCAGAGACGCGGGACAGGGGGATGGCTACACCTTC. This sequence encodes CARDAGQGDGYTF.

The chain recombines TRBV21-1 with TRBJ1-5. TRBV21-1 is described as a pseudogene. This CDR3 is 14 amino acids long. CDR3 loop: CARPAAVSNQPQHF. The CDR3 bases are TGTGCCAGACCGGCGGCAGTAAGCAATCAGCCCCAGCATTTT.

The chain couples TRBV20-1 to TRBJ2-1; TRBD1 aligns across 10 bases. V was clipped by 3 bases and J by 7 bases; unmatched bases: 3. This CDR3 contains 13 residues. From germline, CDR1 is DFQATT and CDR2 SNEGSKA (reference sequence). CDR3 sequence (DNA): TGCAGTGCTAGTGACAGGGGGCTGAATGAGCAGTTCTTC. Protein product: CSASDRGLNEQFF.

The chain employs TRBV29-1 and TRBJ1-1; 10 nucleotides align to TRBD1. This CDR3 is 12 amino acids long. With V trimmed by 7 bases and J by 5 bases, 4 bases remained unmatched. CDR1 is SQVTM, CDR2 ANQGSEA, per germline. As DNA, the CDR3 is TGCAGCGCCGGGACAGGGGAGACTGAAGCTTTCTTT. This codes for CSAGTGETEAFF.

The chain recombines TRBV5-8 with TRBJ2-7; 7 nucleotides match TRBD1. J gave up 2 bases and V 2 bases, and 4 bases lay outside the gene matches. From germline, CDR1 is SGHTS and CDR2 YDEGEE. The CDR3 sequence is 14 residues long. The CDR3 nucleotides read TGTGCCAGCAGCTTTAGGGGGCTCGCCTACGAGCAGTACTTC. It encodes CASSFRGLAYEQYF. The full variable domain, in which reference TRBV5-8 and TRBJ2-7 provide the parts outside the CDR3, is EAGVTQSPTHLIKTRGQQATLRCSPISGHTSVYWYQQALGLGLQFLLWYDEGEERNRGNFPPRFSGRQFPNYSSELNVNALELEDSALYLCASSFRGLAYEQYFGPGTRLTVT.

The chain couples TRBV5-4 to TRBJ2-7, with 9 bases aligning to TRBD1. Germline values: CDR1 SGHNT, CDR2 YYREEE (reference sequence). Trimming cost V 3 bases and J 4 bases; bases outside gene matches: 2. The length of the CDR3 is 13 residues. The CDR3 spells CASSWGTGYEQYF. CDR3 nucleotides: TGTGCCAGCAGCTGGGGGACAGGGTACGAGCAGTACTTC.

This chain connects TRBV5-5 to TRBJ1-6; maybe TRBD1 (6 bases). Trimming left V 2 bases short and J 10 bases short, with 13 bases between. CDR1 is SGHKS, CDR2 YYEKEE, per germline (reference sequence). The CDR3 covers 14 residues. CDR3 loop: CASSLSRGGSPLHF. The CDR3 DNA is TGTGCCAGCAGCTTAAGCAGGGGAGGGTCACCCCTCCACTTT.

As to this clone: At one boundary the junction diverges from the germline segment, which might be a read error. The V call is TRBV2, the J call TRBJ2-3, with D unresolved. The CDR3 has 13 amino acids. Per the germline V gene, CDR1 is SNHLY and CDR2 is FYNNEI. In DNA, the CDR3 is TGTGCCAGCAGTGGTCATCCGGCCACACTATTGGATTTT. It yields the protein CASSGHPATLLDF.

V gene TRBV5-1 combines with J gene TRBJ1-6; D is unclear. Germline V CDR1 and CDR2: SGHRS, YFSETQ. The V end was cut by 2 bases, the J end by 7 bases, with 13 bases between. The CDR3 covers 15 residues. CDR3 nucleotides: TGCGCCAGCAGCTTCGATCGGGCGGGGAATTCACCCCTCCACTTT. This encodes CASSFDRAGNSPLHF.

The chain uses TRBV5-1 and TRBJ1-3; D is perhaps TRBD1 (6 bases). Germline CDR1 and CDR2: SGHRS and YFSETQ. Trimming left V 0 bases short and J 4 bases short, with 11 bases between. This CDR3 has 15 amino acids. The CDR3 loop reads CASSLAGGSGNTIYF. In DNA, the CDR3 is TGCGCCAGCAGCTTGGCCGGGGGCTCCGGAAACACCATATATTTT.

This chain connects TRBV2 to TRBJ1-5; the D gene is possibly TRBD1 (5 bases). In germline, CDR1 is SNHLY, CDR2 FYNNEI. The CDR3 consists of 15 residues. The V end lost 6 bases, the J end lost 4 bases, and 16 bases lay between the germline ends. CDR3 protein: CASRMGRSTNQPQHF. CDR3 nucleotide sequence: TGTGCCAGCAGGATGGGACGCTCTACGAATCAGCCCCAGCATTTT.

The chain's CDR3 is CASSPPGLAGYEQYF. The CDR3 DNA reads as TGTGCCAGCAGCCCGCCAGGACTAGCTGGCTACGAGCAGTACTTC. The genes are TRBV7-9 and TRBJ2-7; the match to TRBD2 covers 8 bases. The V segment lost 5 bases and the J segment 3 bases; nucleotides outside the gene matches: 9. CDR1 is SEHNR and CDR2 is FQNEAQ in the germline V gene (reference sequence). This CDR3 spans 15 amino acids.

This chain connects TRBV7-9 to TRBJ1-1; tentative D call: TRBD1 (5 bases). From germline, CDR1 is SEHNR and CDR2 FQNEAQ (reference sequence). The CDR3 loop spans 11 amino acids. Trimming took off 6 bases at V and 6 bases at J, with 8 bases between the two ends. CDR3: CASRRGAEAFF. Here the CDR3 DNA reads TGTGCCAGCAGAAGGGGAGCTGAAGCTTTCTTT.

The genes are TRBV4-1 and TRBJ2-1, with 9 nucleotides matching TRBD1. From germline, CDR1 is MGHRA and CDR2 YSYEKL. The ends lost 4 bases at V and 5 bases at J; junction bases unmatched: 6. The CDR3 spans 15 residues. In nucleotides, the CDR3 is TGCGCCAGCAGCCGAGGACAGGGGAGCCACAATGAGCAGTTCTTC. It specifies CASSRGQGSHNEQFF.

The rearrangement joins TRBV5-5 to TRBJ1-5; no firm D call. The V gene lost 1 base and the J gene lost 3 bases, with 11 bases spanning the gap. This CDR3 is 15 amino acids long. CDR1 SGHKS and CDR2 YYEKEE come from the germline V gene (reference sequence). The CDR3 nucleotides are TGTGCCAGCAGCTTGCAGGCACAGATCAATCAGCCCCAGCATTTT. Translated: CASSLQAQINQPQHF.

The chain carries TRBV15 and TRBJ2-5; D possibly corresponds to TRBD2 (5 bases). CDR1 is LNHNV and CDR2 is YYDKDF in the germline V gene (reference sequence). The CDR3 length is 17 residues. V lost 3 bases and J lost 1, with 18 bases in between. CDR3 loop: CATSRGSYGLSQETQYF. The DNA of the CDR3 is TGTGCCACCAGCAGGGGCTCATATGGACTGAGCCAAGAGACCCAGTACTTC.

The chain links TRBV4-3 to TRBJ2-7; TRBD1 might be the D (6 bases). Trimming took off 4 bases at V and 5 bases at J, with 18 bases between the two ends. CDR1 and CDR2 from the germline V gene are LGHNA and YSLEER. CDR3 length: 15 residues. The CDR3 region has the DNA TGCGCCAGCAGCCGAAGTACTGGGGGCCGGGACGAGCAGTACTTC. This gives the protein CASSRSTGGRDEQYF.

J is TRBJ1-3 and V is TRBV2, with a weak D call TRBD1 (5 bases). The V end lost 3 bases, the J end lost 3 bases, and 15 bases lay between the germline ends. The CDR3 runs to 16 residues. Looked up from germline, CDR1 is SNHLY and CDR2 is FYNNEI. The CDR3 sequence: CASSELRGLDGNTIYF. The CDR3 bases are TGTGCCAGCAGTGAGCTCCGGGGGTTAGATGGAAACACCATATATTTT.

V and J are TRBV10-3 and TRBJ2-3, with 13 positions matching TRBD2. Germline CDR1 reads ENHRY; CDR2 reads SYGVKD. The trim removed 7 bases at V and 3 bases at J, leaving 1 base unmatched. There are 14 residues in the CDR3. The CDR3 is CAIKGLAGTDTQYF. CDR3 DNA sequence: TGTGCCATCAAGGGACTAGCGGGAACAGATACGCAGTATTTT.